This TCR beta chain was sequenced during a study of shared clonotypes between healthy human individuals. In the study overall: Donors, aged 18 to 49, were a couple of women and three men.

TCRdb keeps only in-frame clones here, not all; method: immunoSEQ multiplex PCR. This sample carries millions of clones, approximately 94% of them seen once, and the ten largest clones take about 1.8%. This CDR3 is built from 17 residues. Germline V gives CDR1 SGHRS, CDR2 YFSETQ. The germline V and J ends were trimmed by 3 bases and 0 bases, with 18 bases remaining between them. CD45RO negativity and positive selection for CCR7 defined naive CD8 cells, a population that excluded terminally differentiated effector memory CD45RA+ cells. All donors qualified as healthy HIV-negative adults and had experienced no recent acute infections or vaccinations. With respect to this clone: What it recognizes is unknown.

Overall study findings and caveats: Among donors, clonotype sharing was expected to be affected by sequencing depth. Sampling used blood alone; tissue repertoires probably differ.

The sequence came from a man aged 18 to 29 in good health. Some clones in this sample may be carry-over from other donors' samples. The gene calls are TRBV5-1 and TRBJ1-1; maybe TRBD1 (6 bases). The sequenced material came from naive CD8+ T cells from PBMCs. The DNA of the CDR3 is TGCGCCAGCAGCTCCGCCGGACAGACAGACATGAACACTGAAGCTTTCTTT. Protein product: CASSSAGQTDMNTEAFF.